These 11 T cell receptor beta chains were all obtained from the same sample, sequenced in a study of beta chain features in type 1 diabetes. Reverse transcribing all isolated RNA meant expressed TCRB transcripts were sequenced. Clones were sequenced by immunoSEQ multiplex PCR, and TCRdb holds only the in-frame ones, with some missing. The sample records about 360,000 clones, approximately 12% being singletons. The sequenced material came from naive CD4+ T cells from blood. The receptors were gathered from a man younger than 30 in good health.

This rearrangement joins TRBV5-4 to TRBJ1-1; no definite D call. With 1 base removed from V and 1 base from J, the gap between germline ends came to 14 bases. The CDR3 is 16 amino acids. In germline, CDR1 is SGHNT, CDR2 YYREEE (reference sequence). CDR3 nucleotides: TGTGCCAGCAGCTTGTTGGGAGGGCCACCGAACACTGAAGCTTTCTTT. Its translation is CASSLLGGPPNTEAFF.

This clone was seen only a few times. The chain recombines TRBV11-2 with TRBJ1-5, with D possibly TRBD1 on 6 matching bases. V lost 2 bases, J lost 5 bases, and 10 bases lay in between. The CDR3 totals 14 residues. Germline CDR1 reads SGHAT; CDR2 reads FQNNGV. The CDR3 nucleotides are TGTGCCAGCAGCTTATCCAGGGGAGATCAGCCCCAGCATTTT. Residues: CASSLSRGDQPQHF.

This clone showed up just a few times. The chain joins TRBV6-6 to TRBJ2-1; TRBD1 agrees at 9 bases. Germline CDR1 MNHNY, CDR2 SVGAGI (reference sequence). Losses at the gene ends were 9 bases for V and 5 bases for J; bases not matched to a gene: 8. This CDR3 contains 14 residues. The CDR3, as DNA: TGTGCCAGTAGAGGGACAGGGTTCGACAATGAGCAGTTCTTC. Translated: CASRGTGFDNEQFF.

The V and J genes are TRBV28 and TRBJ1-5; 7 bases are shared with TRBD1. With V trimmed by 5 bases and J by 0 bases, 4 bases remained unmatched. Per germline, CDR1 MDHEN and CDR2 SYDVKM. The CDR3 runs to 15 residues. The CDR3 region is CASSTQGTSNQPQHF. CDR3 coding DNA: TGTGCCAGCAGTACACAGGGGACTAGCAATCAGCCCCAGCATTTT.

This clone was seen more than once but under ten times. The V and J genes are TRBV30 and TRBJ2-6, with 10 positions matching TRBD1. The CDR3 loop spans 16 amino acids. Losses at the gene ends were 5 bases for V and 1 base for J; bases not matched to a gene: 5. The germline CDR1 and CDR2 sequences are GTSNPN and SVGIG (reference sequence). The CDR3 loop is CAWGQGEPSGANVLTF. In DNA, the CDR3 is TGTGCCTGGGGACAGGGGGAACCGTCTGGGGCCAACGTCCTGACTTTC.

This chain uses TRBV7-8 with TRBJ2-5, with 8 bases aligning to TRBD2. CDR1 SGHVS and CDR2 FQNEAQ come from the germline V gene. Trimming took 9 bases from V and 5 from J; bases not matched to a gene: 14. CDR3 length: 15 amino acids. CDR3 sequence reads: CASRVSGMAGETQYF. CDR3 sequence (DNA): TGTGCCAGTCGAGTTAGCGGGATGGCGGGGGAGACCCAGTACTTC.

The chain is built from TRBV7-3 and TRBJ2-5, with D maybe TRBD2 (5 bases). Germline V CDR1 and CDR2: SGHTA, FQGTGA. V was clipped by 1 base and J by 7 bases, with 10 bases between them. The length of the CDR3 is 13 residues. The DNA of the CDR3 is TGTGCCAGCAGCTTAAGGGTTCGGGGGACCCAGTACTTC. Translating it yields CASSLRVRGTQYF.

This clone was observed a handful of times. The gene calls are TRBV4-2 and TRBJ2-7, with 10 bases identical to TRBD2. The CDR3 loop spans 18 amino acids. Germline trimming cut 1 base from V and 3 bases from J; bases unmatched to any gene: 12. CDR1 LGHNA and CDR2 YNFKEQ come from the germline V gene. The CDR3 DNA sequence: TGTGCCAGCAGCCAAGGAGTTTTAGCGGGAGGCCTTTTCTACGAGCAGTACTTC. Encoded protein: CASSQGVLAGGLFYEQYF.

This clone came up a few times. The chain links TRBV20-1 to TRBJ1-2; D unresolved. CDR1 DFQATT and CDR2 SNEGSKA come from the germline V gene (reference sequence). The CDR3 has 11 amino acids. V lost 5 bases to trimming and J lost 5 bases, with 9 bases between them. CDR3 residues: CSAYGEYGYTF. The DNA for the CDR3 is TGCAGTGCTTATGGAGAGTATGGCTACACCTTC.

The rearrangement joins TRBV20-1 to TRBJ2-1; D is undetermined. The CDR3 totals 9 residues. CDR1 and CDR2 from the germline V gene are DFQATT and SNEGSKA (reference sequence). Trimming took off 6 bases at V and 11 bases at J, with 8 bases between the two ends. Here the CDR3 reads CSAGAKQFF. CDR3 nucleotide sequence: TGCAGTGCCGGAGCTAAGCAGTTCTTC.

The genes are TRBV18 and TRBJ1-5, with D hard to call. Per the germline V gene, CDR1 is KGHSH and CDR2 is LQKENI. Trimming left V 2 bases short and J 3 bases short, with 8 bases between. The length of the CDR3 is 14 residues. This CDR3 reads CASSPMGDNQPQHF. The CDR3 DNA reads TGTGCCAGCTCACCAATGGGAGACAATCAGCCCCAGCATTTT.